One and the same sample provided the 21 T cell receptor beta chains below, sequenced in a study of technical replicates of blood from four donors. The repertoire was sequenced with immunoSEQ multiplex PCR; TCRdb's copy has only in-frame clones and lacks some. The table records around 80,000 clones, 90% to 97% of them present only once. Sequenced input: T cells isolated from PBMCs. The receptor set was obtained from a human donor in good health.

The chain uses TRBV11-3 and TRBJ2-3, with D maybe TRBD1 (5 bases). In germline, CDR1 is SGHNT, CDR2 YENEEA. This CDR3 comprises 13 residues. V was shortened by 7 bases and J by 4 bases, with 12 bases between the two germline ends. CDR3 nucleotide sequence: TGTGCCAGCACCTACTCAGGGTCAGATACGCAGTATTTT. Translating gives CASTYSGSDTQYF.

V is TRBV6-6 and J is TRBJ2-7; the D gene is possibly TRBD1 (5 bases). CDR1 is MNHNY and CDR2 is SVGAGI in the germline V gene (reference sequence). V was trimmed by 2 bases and J by 2 bases, leaving 10 bases between them. The CDR3 spans 14 residues. The CDR3 spells CASSYGAATYEQYF. DNA of the CDR3: TGTGCCAGCAGTTACGGGGCAGCGACCTACGAGCAGTACTTC.

The genes are TRBV9 and TRBJ2-1, with 9 bases fitting TRBD2. The V gene's germline CDR1 is SGDLS and CDR2 YYNGEE. V dropped 0 bases and J dropped 3; count of bases not matched to a gene: 10. This CDR3 is 18 amino acids long. CDR3 coding DNA: TGTGCCAGCAGCGTAGGACTAGCGGAGTCCCAAATCTACAATGAGCAGTTCTTC. Encoded protein: CASSVGLAESQIYNEQFF.

The chain uses TRBV6-1 and TRBJ1-2, with TRBD1 matching over 9 bases. The CDR3 covers 17 residues. CDR1 is MNHNS and CDR2 is SASEGT in the germline V gene. V trimming: 3 bases; J trimming: 5 bases; junction bases outside the gene matches: 13. The CDR3 region is CASSDWGRTGDHYGYTF. Written as DNA, the CDR3 is TGTGCCAGCAGTGATTGGGGTAGGACAGGGGATCATTATGGCTACACCTTC.

This chain connects TRBV6-5 to TRBJ1-1; no definite D call. CDR1 and CDR2 from the germline V gene are MNHEY and SVGAGI. CDR3 length: 11 amino acids. V was trimmed by 8 bases and J by 11 bases, leaving 15 bases between them. This CDR3 is CASSFRESAFF. Written as DNA, the CDR3 is TGTGCCAGCTCCTTTAGGGAGTCCGCTTTCTTT.

In nucleotides, the CDR3 is TGTGCCTGGAGTGGGACAGGGCATATTGGTTACACCATATATTTT. Translation: CAWSGTGHIGYTIYF. V usage is TRBV30 and J usage is TRBJ1-3; 8 positions agree with TRBD1. Trimming cost V 1 base and J 8 bases; bases outside gene matches: 10. This CDR3 contains 15 residues. CDR1 is GTSNPN and CDR2 is SVGIG in the germline V gene (reference sequence). The whole variable domain, remainder taken from reference TRBV30 and TRBJ1-3, is SQTIHQWPATLVQPVGSPLSLECTVEGTSNPNLYWYRQAAGRGLQLLFYSVGIGQISSEVPQNLSASRPQDRQFILSSKKLLLSDSGFYLCAWSGTGHIGYTIYFGEGSWLTVV.

The chain combines TRBV10-3 with TRBJ2-7; 7 nucleotides agree with TRBD2. Trimming cost V 5 bases and J 4 bases; bases outside gene matches: 2. CDR1 and CDR2 from the germline V gene are ENHRY and SYGVKD. The CDR3 loop spans 12 amino acids. Written as DNA, the CDR3 is TGTGCCATCAGTACCGGGGGGTACGAGCAGTACTTC. Its translation: CAISTGGYEQYF.

The chain combines TRBV27 with TRBJ2-2; possibly TRBD2 for D (6 bases). The CDR3 totals 16 residues. CDR1 is MNHEY, CDR2 SMNVEV, per germline (reference sequence). Trimming shortened V by 3 bases and J by 1 base, and 12 bases separated the two germline ends. CDR3 sequence: CASSFAAEGNTGELFF. The CDR3 DNA is TGTGCCAGCAGTTTCGCTGCGGAGGGGAACACCGGGGAGCTGTTTTTT.

This clone was seen only once. One end of the junction does not line up with germline, which may come from a read error. The rearrangement uses TRBV15 and TRBJ1-1; D unclear. Germline V gene sequence: CDR1 LNHNV, CDR2 YYDKDF (reference sequence). There are 15 residues in the CDR3. CDR3 coding DNA: TGTGCCACCGGCAGAGCGTCGGTAATGAACACTGAAGCTTTCTTT. It translates to CATGRASVMNTEAFF.

The chain couples TRBV7-9 to TRBJ1-5; D is possibly TRBD1 (5 bases). Germline V gene lookup returns CDR1 SEHNR and CDR2 FQNEAQ (reference sequence). V lost 1 base, J lost 9 bases, and 10 bases lay in between. This CDR3 has 13 residues. The CDR3 DNA reads as TGTGCCAGCAGCTTAGGCAGGGAAGCGCCCCAGCATTTT. It is translated as CASSLGREAPQHF.

This clone was recorded once. The chain combines TRBV9 with TRBJ2-1, with 8 bases matching TRBD2. This CDR3 comprises 20 residues. Germline CDR1 reads SGDLS; CDR2 reads YYNGEE. J gave up 0 bases and V 3 bases, and 17 bases lay outside the gene matches. The chain's CDR3 is CASSESSGTSLSFSYNEQFF. For the CDR3, the DNA is TGTGCCAGCAGCGAAAGCTCCGGGACTAGTCTATCGTTCTCCTACAATGAGCAGTTCTTC.

The rearrangement joins TRBV5-1 to TRBJ2-7, with a tentative D call TRBD2 (5 bases). This CDR3 region has 14 residues. V was shortened by 1 base and J by 6 bases, with 14 bases between the two germline ends. Germline lookup yields CDR1 SGHRS and CDR2 YFSETQ. In nucleotides, the CDR3 is TGCGCCAGCAGCTTGTATCGGGGAAGCGGCGAGCAGTACTTC. This translates into CASSLYRGSGEQYF.

The chain joins TRBV4-2 to TRBJ2-3; D might be TRBD2 (6 bases). From germline, CDR1 is LGHNA and CDR2 YNFKEQ. CDR3 size: 16 residues. V was cut by 3 bases and J by 3 bases, with 16 bases left in between. CDR3 sequence: CASSHVGVAVTDTQYF. The CDR3, as DNA: TGTGCCAGCAGCCATGTGGGGGTAGCGGTTACAGATACGCAGTATTTT.

The table lists this clone with a count of one. The chain recombines TRBV18 with TRBJ2-2; TRBD1 is a possible D gene (5 bases). Between the trimmed V and J ends, which lost 4 bases and 7 bases, there was a span of 7 bases. The CDR3 length is 12 residues. Germline V gene lookup returns CDR1 KGHSH and CDR2 LQKENI. As DNA, the CDR3 is TGTGCCAGCTCACTAGACAGCGGGGAGCTGTTTTTT. This codes for CASSLDSGELFF.

V and J are TRBV7-9 and TRBJ1-1; D is perhaps TRBD1 (6 bases). CDR3 size: 15 residues. With 5 bases removed from V and 5 bases from J, the gap between germline ends came to 18 bases. From germline, CDR1 is SEHNR and CDR2 FQNEAQ (reference sequence). The CDR3 sequence is CASSDGQKSGTEAFF. CDR3 coding DNA: TGTGCCAGCAGCGACGGACAGAAATCAGGGACTGAAGCTTTCTTT.

The genes are TRBV11-3 and TRBJ1-1; 8 bases are a match to TRBD1. The CDR3 runs 15 residues. V shed 0 bases and J 4 bases; nucleotides not matched to a gene: 4. Looked up from germline, CDR1 is SGHNT and CDR2 is YENEEA. CDR3: CASSLDFDRGTEAFF. The CDR3 region has the DNA TGTGCCAGCAGCTTAGATTTTGACAGGGGCACTGAAGCTTTCTTT.

In this sample, this clone turned up a few times. V usage is TRBV4-1 and J usage is TRBJ2-3; 8 nucleotides agree with TRBD2. The junction had 8 bases not matched to a gene; V was cut back by 4 bases and J by 2 bases. Germline V gene lookup returns CDR1 MGHRA and CDR2 YSYEKL. The CDR3 loop spans 16 amino acids. CDR3: CASSLETSGNTDTQYF. The CDR3 DNA follows: TGCGCCAGCAGCCTAGAAACTAGCGGCAACACAGATACGCAGTATTTT.

The rearrangement joins TRBV7-9 to TRBJ2-1, with TRBD2 as a possible D gene (6 bases). Deletions cut 4 bases from V and 3 bases from J, with 22 bases between. The CDR3 length is 18 residues. CDR1 SEHNR and CDR2 FQNEAQ come from the germline V gene (reference sequence). The CDR3: CASSSEGRGSYYYNEQFF. In DNA, the CDR3 is TGTGCCAGCAGCTCGGAAGGGCGGGGCTCATACTACTACAATGAGCAGTTCTTC.

A single count supports this clone. The genes are TRBV6-6 and TRBJ2-2, with D possibly being TRBD2 (5 bases). This CDR3 is 15 amino acids long. The germline CDR1 and CDR2 sequences are MNHNY and SVGAGI (reference sequence). V lost 5 bases, J lost 0 bases, and 10 bases lay in between. DNA for the CDR3: TGTGCCAGCAGTGTGGGAGCGGCGAACACCGGGGAGCTGTTTTTT. This encodes CASSVGAANTGELFF.

Comment on this clone: Its ends do not fully match the called genes, so a read error is possible. This rearrangement joins TRBV6-5 to TRBJ2-7, with TRBD1 matching over 11 bases. The CDR3 is made up of 13 amino acids. In germline, CDR1 is MNHEY, CDR2 SVGAGI. In nucleotides, the CDR3 is TGTGCCAGCAGTTACGGGGACAGGGGGTATCAAGATTTC. This translates into CASSYGDRGYQDF.

The gene calls are TRBV27 and TRBJ2-2; 7 bases are a match to TRBD2. The CDR3 contains 13 residues. Germline loops: CDR1 MNHEY, CDR2 SMNVEV (reference sequence). V shed 5 bases and J 8 bases; nucleotides not matched to a gene: 5. The CDR3 nucleotides read TGTGCCAGCAGTCCGGGGGGATCGGGGGAGCTGTTTTTT. Translation: CASSPGGSGELFF.